The 4 T cell receptor beta chains given below trace back to one sample, sequenced in a study of T cell responses to AZD1222 COVID-19 vaccine. Clones were read by immunoSEQ multiplex PCR, and TCRdb kept only the in-frame ones, dropping some. The profile shows about 150,000 clones, 90% of them singletons. The sequences come from peripheral blood, collected on day 0 of AZD1222 vaccination. The receptors here all came from an adult in good health.

The rearrangement joins TRBV6-6 to TRBJ2-7; D not resolved. Germline V gene lookup returns CDR1 MNHNY and CDR2 SVGAGI (reference sequence). Trimming shortened V by 2 bases and J by 2 bases, and 7 bases separated the two germline ends. This CDR3 comprises 13 residues. The CDR3 region is CASSYDRTYEQYF. CDR3 DNA: TGTGCCAGCAGTTACGACCGAACCTACGAGCAGTACTTC.

The V gene is TRBV7-9, the J gene TRBJ2-1; the match to TRBD2 covers 10 bases. The ends lost 5 bases at V and 15 bases at J; junction bases unmatched: 16. The CDR3 loop spans 15 amino acids. The germline V gene has CDR1 SEHNR and CDR2 FQNEAQ (reference sequence). This CDR3 reads CASSKGLAGALSRFF. CDR3 DNA sequence: TGTGCCAGCAGCAAGGGGCTAGCGGGGGCCCTTAGCAGGTTCTTC.

A note on this clone: At one end, the junction sequence differs from germline, possibly due to a read error. This sequence joins TRBV7-6 and TRBJ2-1; a weak D match, TRBD2 (6 bases). This CDR3 region has 15 residues. The germline gives CDR1 SGHVS, CDR2 FNYEAQ. CDR3 in DNA: TGTGCCGGCAGCGTACGGGGGTCCCCCTACAATGAGCAGTTCTTC. Translating gives CAGSVRGSPYNEQFF.

This clone was observed a handful of times. This rearrangement joins TRBV7-2 to TRBJ1-5; D call uncertain. With 5 bases removed from V and 0 bases from J, the gap between germline ends came to 11 bases. This CDR3 contains 15 residues. CDR1 is SGHTA, CDR2 FQGNSA, per germline. Here the CDR3 DNA reads TGTGCCAGCAGCCAACAGCAGTATAGCAATCAGCCCCAGCATTTT. This translates into CASSQQQYSNQPQHF.